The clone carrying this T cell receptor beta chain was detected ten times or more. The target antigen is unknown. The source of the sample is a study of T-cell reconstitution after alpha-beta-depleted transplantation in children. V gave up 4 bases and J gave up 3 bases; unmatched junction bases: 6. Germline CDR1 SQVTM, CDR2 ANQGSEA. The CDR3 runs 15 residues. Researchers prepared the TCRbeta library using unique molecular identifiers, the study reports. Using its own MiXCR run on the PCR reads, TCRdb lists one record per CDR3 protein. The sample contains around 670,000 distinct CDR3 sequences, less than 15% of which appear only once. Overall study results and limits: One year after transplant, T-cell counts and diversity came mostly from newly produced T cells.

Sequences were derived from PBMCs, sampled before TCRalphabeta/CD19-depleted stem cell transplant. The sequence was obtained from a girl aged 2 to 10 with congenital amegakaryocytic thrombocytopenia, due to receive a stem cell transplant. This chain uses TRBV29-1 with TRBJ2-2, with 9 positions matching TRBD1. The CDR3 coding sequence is TGCAGCGTTGCTATGGGACAGGGCTACACCGGGGAGCTGTTTTTT. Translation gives CSVAMGQGYTGELFF.